The 14 T cell receptor beta chains listed next were all sequenced from one sample in a study of blood T cell repertoires in COVID-19. TCRdb's table, derived via immunoSEQ multiplex PCR, lists solely in-frame clones and lacks some. Of tens of thousands of clones listed, 75% to 85% are singletons. The sample comprised peripheral blood. Every receptor here comes from a man in his sixties with COVID-19, enrolled during active disease.

The chain joins TRBV5-6 to TRBJ2-6; TRBD1 might be the D (6 bases). Trimming took off 2 bases at V and 0 bases at J, with 9 bases between the two ends. Germline V gives CDR1 SGHDT, CDR2 YYEEEE. CDR3 length equals 16 residues. The CDR3 coding sequence is TGTGCCAGCAGCTTACAGGGTCCCTCTGGGGCCAACGTCCTGACTTTC. Translation: CASSLQGPSGANVLTF.

The chain is built from TRBV5-1 and TRBJ2-1; 9 bases align to TRBD1. The CDR3 spans 13 residues. The trim removed 4 bases at V and 9 bases at J, leaving 5 bases unmatched. CDR1 SGHRS and CDR2 YFSETQ come from the germline V gene. CDR3 nucleotides: TGCGCCAGCAGCACCGGGACAGGGTTTGAGCAGTTCTTC. This gives the protein CASSTGTGFEQFF.

V is TRBV3-1 (or the pseudogene TRBV3-2) and J is TRBJ1-1; no clear D. The V gene's germline CDR1 is LGHDT and CDR2 YNNKEL (reference sequence). The CDR3 extends over 15 amino acids. The V end was cut by 1 base, the J end by 4 bases, with 13 bases between. The CDR3 is CASSQGSVRSTEAFF. CDR3 DNA: TGTGCCAGCAGCCAAGGGTCCGTTAGGAGCACTGAAGCTTTCTTT.

This chain links TRBV4-2 with TRBJ1-5, with D possibly being TRBD1 (5 bases). The ends were cut back, 1 base at V and 16 bases at J, with 20 bases in the middle. CDR3 size: 14 residues. Germline V CDR1 and CDR2: LGHNA, YNFKEQ. The CDR3 reads CASSQVGPDKSIHF. The CDR3 DNA reads as TGTGCCAGCAGCCAAGTTGGGCCGGACAAGAGCATCCATTTT.

V gene TRBV6-5 combines with J gene TRBJ2-2; tentatively, D is TRBD2 (7 bases). The germline V gene encodes CDR1 MNHEY and CDR2 SVGAGI. V dropped 4 bases and J dropped 7 bases, with 13 bases sitting between them. The CDR3 spans 14 residues. CDR3 loop: CASSFTRGGGELFF. The CDR3 region has the DNA TGTGCCAGCAGTTTCACTAGGGGGGGCGGGGAGCTGTTTTTT.

The chain is built from TRBV28 and TRBJ2-7, with 7 bases lining up with TRBD1. This CDR3 is built from 14 residues. J was trimmed by 6 bases and V by 2 bases; bases with no gene match: 7. CDR1 and CDR2 (germline): MDHEN, SYDVKM. The CDR3 protein is CASSLTSYRGEQYF. The CDR3 DNA is TGTGCCAGCAGTTTAACTTCATACAGGGGCGAGCAGTACTTC.

This clone was detected only a few times. V usage is TRBV15 and J usage is TRBJ1-5; no clear D gene. Between the trimmed V and J ends, which lost 1 base and 0 bases, there was a span of 7 bases. The CDR3 consists of 15 residues. Germline V gives CDR1 LNHNV, CDR2 YYDKDF (reference sequence). CDR3 residues: CATSRGWSSNQPQHF. DNA of the CDR3: TGTGCCACCAGCAGAGGGTGGAGTAGCAATCAGCCCCAGCATTTT.

This rearrangement joins TRBV2 to TRBJ2-5, with a tentative D call TRBD1 (6 bases). V gave up 7 bases and J gave up 0 bases, with 12 bases separating them. The CDR3 has 14 amino acids. CDR1 is SNHLY and CDR2 is FYNNEI in the germline V gene. CDR3 sequence (DNA): TGTGCCAGCAAAGGAGGACAGTACCAAGAGACCCAGTACTTC. This sequence encodes CASKGGQYQETQYF.

This rearrangement joins TRBV5-1 to TRBJ2-2; D not resolved. Trimming removed 0 bases from V and 2 bases from J, with 8 bases in between. CDR3 size: 15 residues. Germline CDR1 SGHRS, CDR2 YFSETQ. The CDR3 DNA is TGCGCCAGCAGCTTGGGATCAGGTAACACCGGGGAGCTGTTTTTT. Its translation: CASSLGSGNTGELFF.

The rearrangement joins TRBV21-1 to TRBJ1-2; TRBD1 was called by the table and not checked on the DNA. TRBV21-1 is annotated as a pseudogene. The CDR3 sequence is 16 residues long. The CDR3 region is CASSKDHRGRLDGYTF. CDR3 DNA: TGTGCCAGCAGCAAAGACCACAGGGGGCGCTTGGATGGCTACACCTTC.

Written as DNA, the CDR3 is TGTGCCAGCAGCTTGTACGGGAGTAATGAGCAGTTCTTC. Its protein product is CASSLYGSNEQFF. The V gene is TRBV5-5, the J gene TRBJ2-1; D perhaps matches TRBD2 (6 bases). CDR1 is SGHKS, CDR2 YYEKEE, per germline (reference sequence). There are 13 residues in the CDR3. Trimming cost V 1 base and J 7 bases, with 9 bases left between them.

Only a few counts were recorded for this clone. The rearrangement links TRBV6-6 to TRBJ2-7, with TRBD2 matching 7 bases. This CDR3 has 17 amino acids. The J segment lost 3 bases and the V segment lost 5 bases, leaving 16 bases of the junction unmatched. Germline CDR1 is MNHNY and CDR2 is SVGAGI (reference sequence). CDR3 nucleotide sequence: TGTGCCAGCAGTCCCAACCTCGGCGGGAGTTCGGGCTACGAGCAGTACTTC. The encoded protein is CASSPNLGGSSGYEQYF.

The chain combines TRBV21-1 with TRBJ1-1. TRBV21-1 counts as a pseudogene. This CDR3 region has 15 residues. The CDR3 loop is CASSGYEGGNTEAFF. In DNA, the CDR3 is TGTGCCAGCAGCGGGTACGAGGGAGGGAACACTGAAGCTTTCTTT.

The rearrangement joins TRBV5-1 to TRBJ2-7, with D unresolved. This CDR3 has 15 amino acids. Trimming stripped 2 bases from V and 4 bases from J, with 16 bases between. Germline V gene lookup returns CDR1 SGHRS and CDR2 YFSETQ. CDR3 amino acids: CASSLVSGPLYEQYF. The CDR3 DNA follows: TGCGCCAGCAGCTTAGTATCCGGTCCTCTATACGAGCAGTACTTC.